The 5 T cell receptor beta chains listed next were all sequenced from one sample in a study of cytomegalovirus exposure and HLA in healthy donors (dated by TCRdb to 2017 to 2019). The library came from the immunoSEQ multiplex PCR assay. A mixture of 60 forward primers for TCR Vbeta segments and 13 reverse primers for TCR Jbeta segments was used in the multiplex PCR. TCRdb stores this immuneACCESS table with in-frame sequences only. Part of the clones is absent; in the studies checked, under half of the shortfall reflects unresolved V genes, and no reason is known for the rest. Counted in this sample were 150,000 to 200,000 clones; approximately 83% of them appeared once. The ten largest clones represent about 9.3% of the sample. Sequencing was carried out using PBMCs. The receptors were sampled from a man aged 18 to 29 in good health and CMV-seropositive.

The chain carries TRBV19 and TRBJ2-6; perhaps TRBD1 as D (5 bases). Germline assignment: CDR1 LNHDA and CDR2 SQIVND (reference sequence). The CDR3 runs to 18 residues. V was trimmed by 3 bases and J by 2 bases, leaving 17 bases between them. CDR3 in DNA: TGTGCCAGTAGTATCCTCCAGGGAATTGCTGCTGGGGCCAACGTCCTGACTTTC. Amino acid sequence: CASSILQGIAAGANVLTF.

The CDR3 bases are TGTGCCAGCAGTTTTCACGGGGAACTAGCGGTTAGCTCCTACAATGAGCAGTTCTTC. Translated, it gives CASSFHGELAVSSYNEQFF. The V call is TRBV6-4, the J call TRBJ2-1, with TRBD2 matching over 8 bases. Germline V CDR1 and CDR2: MRHNA, SNTAGT. The CDR3 spans 19 residues. J gave up 0 bases and V 5 bases, and 15 bases lay outside the gene matches.

In regard to this clone: An end of the junction does not agree with germline; a read error may underlie this. The chain uses TRBV7-9 and TRBJ2-5; TRBD1 might be the D (5 bases). CDR1 and CDR2 from the germline V gene are SEHNR and FQNEAQ (reference sequence). This CDR3 contains 13 residues. This CDR3 reads CSSTAGFQETQYF. The CDR3 DNA reads as TGTTCCAGCACAGCAGGGTTCCAAGAGACCCAGTACTTC.

The CDR3 is CASSGGRVVSTGYTF. In DNA form, the CDR3 reads TGTGCCAGCAGCGGAGGTCGGGTAGTTAGTACTGGCTACACCTTC. The V gene is TRBV5-6, the J gene TRBJ1-2; D is uncertain. The CDR3 is 15 amino acids. Trimming left V 4 bases short and J 7 bases short, with 20 bases between. Germline loops: CDR1 SGHDT, CDR2 YYEEEE.

The chain uses TRBV19 and TRBJ2-5; perhaps TRBD1 as D (5 bases). The CDR3 extends over 17 amino acids. V shed 1 base and J shed 0 bases, with 15 bases lying between them. Germline lookup yields CDR1 LNHDA and CDR2 SQIVND (reference sequence). CDR3 DNA sequence: TGTGCCAGTAGTATAGGAGGCAGGGCAGCCGACCAAGAGACCCAGTACTTC. It yields the protein CASSIGGRAADQETQYF.